Presented here are 25 T cell receptor beta chains from one specimen sequenced in a study of quantifying T cell responses using KT2 cells. Study-level background: TCR alpha and beta constant-region primers primed reverse transcription of RNA.

The cDNA 3' end received a ligated oligonucleotide with a UMI. An equimolar mix of RC1.1 and RC1.2 primed the beta chain across TRBC1 and TRBC2. TCRdb processed the UMI-ligation and nested PCR reads anew with MiXCR; each CDR3 protein has one entry. The sample carries about 41,000 distinct CDR3 sequences, about 17% recorded once. Specimen: PBMCs spiked with cells of the T cell clone KT2. Receptors originate from a human donor.

This clonotype has only a few counts. The V gene is TRBV12-3 or TRBV12-4, the J gene TRBJ2-1, with 7 bases aligning to TRBD2. CDR3 length: 16 residues. J gave up 1 base and V 2 bases, and 5 bases lay outside the gene matches. Here the CDR3 reads CASSLRGLGSYNEQFF. CDR3 DNA: TGTGCCAGCAGTTTACGAGGACTAGGGTCCTACAATGAGCAGTTCTTC.

This clonotype showed up many times. J is TRBJ2-3 and V is TRBV11-1; D is unresolved. Germline CDR1 reads SGHAT; CDR2 reads FQDESV (reference sequence). Trimming pared 5 bases from V and 2 bases from J, leaving 14 bases between. The CDR3 covers 15 residues. The CDR3 loop is CASSHEWGPTDTQYF. In DNA, the CDR3 is TGTGCCAGCAGCCATGAATGGGGTCCCACAGATACGCAGTATTTT.

The chain joins TRBV7-9 to TRBJ2-7, with D unclear. This CDR3 is 14 amino acids long. V lost 1 base and J 2 bases, leaving 9 bases between the germline ends. Germline-derived CDR1 and CDR2 are SEHNR and FQNEAQ (reference sequence). The CDR3 coding sequence is TGTGCCAGCAGCTTAGTTTGGGGTACCTACGAGCAGTACTTC. The encoded protein is CASSLVWGTYEQYF.

The chain uses TRBV7-9 and TRBJ2-2; the D gene is possibly TRBD1 (5 bases). V lost 10 bases and J 2 bases, leaving 14 bases between the germline ends. This CDR3 is built from 14 residues. The germline gives CDR1 SEHNR, CDR2 FQNEAQ (reference sequence). The CDR3 region has the DNA TGTGCCATCCCGCAGGGTACAAACACCGGGGAGCTGTTTTTT. Translation gives CAIPQGTNTGELFF.

The table lists this clonotype with a few counts. The rearrangement joins TRBV24-1 to TRBJ2-3; 14 nucleotides line up with TRBD2. Per germline, CDR1 KGHDR and CDR2 SFDVKD. The CDR3 totals 17 residues. After removal of 4 bases from V and 1 base from J, the junction contained 3 bases not matched to a gene. As DNA, the CDR3 is TGTGCCACCAGTGAAAGGACTAGCGGGGGGCGCACAGATACGCAGTATTTT. It encodes CATSERTSGGRTDTQYF.

V usage is TRBV6-1 and J usage is TRBJ1-2; D not resolved. Germline V gene sequence: CDR1 MNHNS, CDR2 SASEGT. This CDR3 is 13 amino acids long. V lost 10 bases to trimming and J lost 5 bases, with 17 bases between them. This CDR3 is CATTVDGRYGYTF. The CDR3 DNA follows: TGTGCCACTACTGTGGACGGTCGTTATGGCTACACCTTC.

Only a few counts were recorded for this clonotype. The rearrangement uses TRBV2 and TRBJ1-3, with D perhaps TRBD1 (5 bases). Trimming shortened V by 5 bases and J by 4 bases, and 18 bases separated the two germline ends. This CDR3 region has 16 residues. Germline lookup yields CDR1 SNHLY and CDR2 FYNNEI. The CDR3 reads CASSSNGALGGNTIYF. DNA of the CDR3: TGTGCCAGCAGTTCGAACGGGGCTCTAGGCGGAAACACCATATATTTT.

This rearrangement joins TRBV9 to TRBJ2-4; D uncertain. Per the germline V gene, CDR1 is SGDLS and CDR2 is YYNGEE. Trimming pared 3 bases from V and 2 bases from J, leaving 6 bases between. The CDR3 consists of 13 residues. CDR3 bases: TGTGCCAGCAGCGCAGCGACCAAAAACATTCAGTACTTC. This codes for CASSAATKNIQYF.

This clonotype was seen more than once but under ten times. Written as DNA, the CDR3 is TGTGCCAGCACAAGGTCGGCAGGTGATGAAAAACTGTTTTTT. Translated, it gives CASTRSAGDEKLFF. The chain links TRBV27 to TRBJ1-4; the D is unclear. Germline V CDR1 and CDR2: MNHEY, SMNVEV (reference sequence). Trimming took 7 bases from V and 6 from J, leaving 15 bases between them. CDR3 length: 14 residues.

This chain links TRBV2 with TRBJ1-1; D not resolved. V was shortened by 5 bases and J by 0 bases, with 10 bases between the two germline ends. This CDR3 is 14 amino acids long. Germline lookup yields CDR1 SNHLY and CDR2 FYNNEI. CDR3 sequence reads: CASSPPGLNTEAFF. In DNA form, the CDR3 reads TGTGCCAGCAGTCCTCCAGGTCTGAACACTGAAGCTTTCTTT.

This clonotype was counted a few times. The J gene is TRBJ1-2, the V gene TRBV4-2; no clear D. The V end was cut by 0 bases, the J end by 6 bases, with 8 bases between. Looked up from germline, CDR1 is LGHNA and CDR2 is YNFKEQ. This CDR3 has 13 residues. CDR3 in DNA: TGTGCCAGCAGCCAAGAGCGGGAAAATGGCTACACCTTC. Residues: CASSQERENGYTF.

This clonotype occurred a few times. This chain joins TRBV6-2 or TRBV6-3 and TRBJ1-1; 7 positions agree with TRBD1. V trimming: 2 bases; J trimming: 2 bases; junction bases outside the gene matches: 5. Germline V lookup: CDR1 MNHEY, CDR2 SVGEGT. The CDR3 runs to 15 residues. CDR3 in amino acids: CASSYPGQPNTEAFF. The CDR3 DNA is TGTGCCAGCAGTTACCCGGGACAGCCAAACACTGAAGCTTTCTTT.

This sequence joins TRBV6-5 and TRBJ2-3, with 8 positions matching TRBD2. V gave up 4 bases and J gave up 2 bases; unmatched junction bases: 8. The CDR3 runs to 16 residues. CDR1 and CDR2 from the germline V gene are MNHEY and SVGAGI. This chain's CDR3 is CASSSRGAGDTDTQYF. The CDR3 DNA reads as TGTGCCAGCAGTTCTAGAGGAGCGGGAGACACAGATACGCAGTATTTT.

This clonotype was seen more than once but under ten times. The CDR3 DNA reads as TGTGCCAGCAGTTTCAAATGGGGGACCCCGAACCAAGAGACCCAGTACTTC. It yields the protein CASSFKWGTPNQETQYF. The chain uses TRBV28 and TRBJ2-5; perhaps D is TRBD1 or TRBD2 (5 bases each). Trimming left V 3 bases short and J 0 bases short, with 17 bases between. This CDR3 comprises 17 residues. Germline V gives CDR1 MDHEN, CDR2 SYDVKM.

The table lists this clonotype with a few counts. This rearrangement joins TRBV27 to TRBJ1-2, with D perhaps matching TRBD1 (6 bases). The CDR3 length is 14 residues. The V gene's germline CDR1 is MNHEY and CDR2 SMNVEV (reference sequence). Trimming stripped 2 bases from V and 2 bases from J, with 9 bases between. CDR3 nucleotides: TGTGCCAGCAGTTTAACTACAGGGAACTATGGCTACACCTTC. It is translated as CASSLTTGNYGYTF.

The chain is built from TRBV6-5 and TRBJ2-3, with a tentative D call TRBD2 (5 bases). CDR1 and CDR2 (germline): MNHEY, SVGAGI. CDR3 length: 15 residues. Trimming took 6 bases from V and 0 from J, leaving 13 bases between them. CDR3 amino acids: CASRRGPLSTDTQYF. CDR3 coding DNA: TGTGCCAGCAGGCGAGGGCCCCTTAGCACAGATACGCAGTATTTT.

The V gene is TRBV14, the J gene TRBJ2-1; 14 bases line up with TRBD2. Germline CDR1 reads SGHDN; CDR2 reads FVKESK. The V gene end was trimmed by 5 bases and the J gene end by 2 bases; junction bases not matched to a gene: 2. CDR3 size: 16 residues. The CDR3 sequence: CASSSGLAGAYNEQFF. In DNA, the CDR3 is TGTGCCAGCAGCTCGGGACTAGCGGGGGCCTACAATGAGCAGTTCTTC.

This clonotype was found a few times. J is TRBJ2-5 and V is TRBV6-1, with TRBD2 as a possible D gene (5 bases). Germline V lookup: CDR1 MNHNS, CDR2 SASEGT. The CDR3 sequence is 16 residues long. V was clipped by 2 bases and J by 7 bases, with 20 bases between them. The CDR3 loop reads CASSENPLSSGWTQYF. The CDR3 region has the DNA TGTGCCAGCAGTGAAAACCCCCTCTCCAGCGGATGGACCCAGTACTTC.

This clonotype was observed a few times. The chain has TRBV9 and TRBJ2-7; D is uncertain. In germline, CDR1 is SGDLS, CDR2 YYNGEE. Trimming took off 0 bases at V and 2 bases at J, with 12 bases between the two ends. The CDR3 length is 15 residues. As DNA, the CDR3 is TGTGCCAGCAGCGTAGGTGGTCTTTCCCCCTACGAGCAGTACTTC. It codes for CASSVGGLSPYEQYF.

The chain recombines TRBV11-2 with TRBJ1-6, with D unresolved. V dropped 6 bases and J dropped 8 bases, with 14 bases sitting between them. Germline V gene data show CDR1 as SGHAT and CDR2 as FQNNGV. This CDR3 comprises 14 residues. The CDR3, as DNA: TGTGCCAGCAGTACGCAGGTTTTGGATTCACCCCTCCACTTT. This translates into CASSTQVLDSPLHF.

V and J are TRBV24-1 and TRBJ2-1, with 9 bases lining up with TRBD2. CDR3 length equals 16 residues. In germline, CDR1 is KGHDR, CDR2 SFDVKD. Trimming cost V 9 bases and J 5 bases; bases outside gene matches: 13. The CDR3 region is CATVVLTSGEHNEQFF. In DNA form, the CDR3 reads TGTGCCACCGTTGTCCTGACTAGCGGAGAGCACAATGAGCAGTTCTTC.

This clonotype was found many times. CDR3 coding DNA: TGTGCCAGCTCACCTAGGACAGGGTGGACTGAAGCTTTCTTT. This sequence encodes CASSPRTGWTEAFF. V is TRBV18 and J is TRBJ1-1, with 8 bases lining up with TRBD1. The CDR3 has 14 residues. V gave up 3 bases and J gave up 5 bases; unmatched junction bases: 5. CDR1 is KGHSH and CDR2 is LQKENI in the germline V gene.

A few counts support this clonotype. V is TRBV12-3 or TRBV12-4 and J is TRBJ2-7; TRBD1 or TRBD2 may be the D gene (5 bases each). This CDR3 has 13 amino acids. The V end was cut by 9 bases, the J end by 3 bases, with 15 bases between. This CDR3 is CASRQGRYYEQYF. DNA for the CDR3: TGTGCCAGTCGCCAGGGACGGTACTACGAGCAGTACTTC.

The rearrangement uses TRBV7-2 and TRBJ1-5; tentatively, D is TRBD1 (5 bases). Germline-derived CDR1 and CDR2 are SGHTA and FQGNSA. V lost 2 bases, J lost 0 bases, and 20 bases lay in between. The CDR3 is 19 residues long. CDR3 nucleotide sequence: TGTGCCAGCAGCTTAAGGGTAGCGGCTGGCGGACATAGCAATCAGCCCCAGCATTTT. It is translated as CASSLRVAAGGHSNQPQHF.

This clonotype was counted a few times. This chain joins TRBV19 and TRBJ2-1, with unresolved D. The CDR3 spans 18 residues. CDR1 and CDR2 from the germline V gene are LNHDA and SQIVND (reference sequence). Trimming left V 4 bases short and J 4 bases short, with 23 bases between. The CDR3 reads CASSTRHGSILLYNEQFF. CDR3 DNA sequence: TGTGCCAGTAGTACGAGACACGGCTCCATCCTATTATACAATGAGCAGTTCTTC. The variable domain in full, completed from reference TRBV19 and TRBJ2-1, reads DGGITQSPKYLFRKEGQNVTLSCEQNLNHDAMYWYRQDPGQGLRLIYYSQIVNDFQKGDIAEGYSVSREKKESFPLTVTSAQKNPTAFYLCASSTRHGSILLYNEQFFGPGTRLTVL.